What follows are 13 T cell receptor beta chains derived from one specimen sequenced in a study of OX40 agonist ivuxolimab in advanced cancers. Profiling relied on immunoSEQ multiplex PCR, and the TCRdb table lists in-frame clones only, not all of them. Counted here are 75,000 to 95,000 clones, around 85% occurring once; the ten biggest clones make up about 0.22%. The material was CD4+ or CD8+ T cells sorted from blood, obtained in a trial of the OX40 agonist ivuxolimab. These TCRs come from an adult with an advanced solid tumor such as melanoma, head and neck, liver or kidney cancer.

This chain joins TRBV5-4 and TRBJ1-2, with D possibly being TRBD1 (6 bases). Germline V gene data show CDR1 as SGHNT and CDR2 as YYREEE (reference sequence). The germline V and J ends were trimmed by 0 bases and 3 bases, with 12 bases remaining between them. CDR3 length equals 15 residues. This CDR3 reads CASSLAGARDYGYTF. The CDR3 nucleotides read TGTGCCAGCAGCTTGGCAGGGGCCAGAGACTATGGCTACACCTTC.

J is TRBJ1-3 and V is TRBV9; tentative D call: TRBD1 (5 bases). This CDR3 comprises 15 residues. V dropped 0 bases and J dropped 0 bases, with 7 bases sitting between them. The germline CDR1 and CDR2 sequences are SGDLS and YYNGEE. This CDR3 is CASSVEGSSGNTIYF. As DNA, the CDR3 is TGTGCCAGCAGCGTAGAGGGGAGCTCTGGAAACACCATATATTTT.

The chain links TRBV6-6 to TRBJ1-4; maybe TRBD1 (6 bases). CDR3 length equals 13 residues. Trimming removed 9 bases from V and 4 bases from J, with 12 bases in between. The germline V gene encodes CDR1 MNHNY and CDR2 SVGAGI (reference sequence). The CDR3 here is CASRRTVNEKLFF. The CDR3 DNA sequence: TGTGCCAGTAGGAGGACAGTTAATGAAAAACTGTTTTTT.

This clone has just one count. The chain uses TRBV4-1 and TRBJ2-1; TRBD1 matches 12 bases. The germline V gene has CDR1 MGHRA and CDR2 YSYEKL. With V trimmed by 5 bases and J by 9 bases, 11 bases remained unmatched. The CDR3 is 16 amino acids. The CDR3 DNA reads TGCGCCAGCAGCAAAACCCCGGGACAGGGGGCCGGTGAGCAGTTCTTC. Its translation: CASSKTPGQGAGEQFF.

V gene TRBV7-9 combines with J gene TRBJ2-2; 9 bases line up with TRBD2. The ends lost 6 bases at V and 5 bases at J; junction bases unmatched: 7. CDR1 and CDR2 from the germline V gene are SEHNR and FQNEAQ (reference sequence). The CDR3 runs 15 residues. The CDR3 loop is CASSWRLADTGELFF. The CDR3 region has the DNA TGTGCCAGCAGTTGGAGACTAGCGGATACCGGGGAGCTGTTTTTT.

The V call is TRBV19, the J call TRBJ2-5; possible D gene TRBD2, 6 bases. Trimming pared 5 bases from V and 3 bases from J, leaving 19 bases between. This CDR3 has 16 residues. Germline CDR1 is LNHDA and CDR2 is SQIVND (reference sequence). This CDR3 is CASSQNWRESKETQYF. The CDR3 bases are TGTGCCAGTAGTCAAAATTGGAGGGAGTCTAAAGAGACCCAGTACTTC.

The CDR3 spells CASSDLGLAWTGELFF. DNA of the CDR3: TGTGCCAGCAGCGATTTGGGACTAGCTTGGACCGGGGAGCTGTTTTTT. The chain joins TRBV9 to TRBJ2-2; 9 bases align to TRBD2. The V gene end was trimmed by 3 bases and the J gene end by 5 bases; junction bases not matched to a gene: 8. The germline V gene encodes CDR1 SGDLS and CDR2 YYNGEE. There are 16 residues in the CDR3.

V usage is TRBV27 and J usage is TRBJ2-1, with TRBD2 identical over 14 bases. Germline CDR1 MNHEY, CDR2 SMNVEV (reference sequence). Trimming removed 2 bases from V and 7 bases from J; junction bases left unmatched: 10. This CDR3 contains 18 residues. The CDR3 DNA reads TGTGCCAGCAGTTTAGCGCCTCGACTAGCGGGAGGGAGGAATGAGCAGTTCTTC. Amino acids: CASSLAPRLAGGRNEQFF.

The CDR3 nucleotides are TGCGCCAGCAGCCCGGGGACCGCGACCGGGGAGCTGTTTTTT. The encoded protein is CASSPGTATGELFF. The chain uses TRBV5-1 and TRBJ2-2; D may correspond to TRBD1 or TRBD2 (5 bases each). V lost 4 bases and J 5 bases, leaving 12 bases between the germline ends. Germline V gives CDR1 SGHRS, CDR2 YFSETQ. The length of the CDR3 is 14 residues.

The V and J genes are TRBV5-1 and TRBJ1-1; no definite D call. Germline V gene sequence: CDR1 SGHRS, CDR2 YFSETQ. The CDR3 length is 13 residues. V was clipped by 4 bases and J by 3 bases, with 10 bases between them. CDR3 protein: CASSPESYTEAFF. The CDR3 region has the DNA TGCGCCAGCAGCCCGGAGAGTTACACTGAAGCTTTCTTT.

This chain connects TRBV5-8 to TRBJ2-5; D perhaps matches TRBD2 (5 bases). The CDR3 has 11 residues. Germline lookup yields CDR1 SGHTS and CDR2 YDEGEE. Trimming stripped 4 bases from V and 5 bases from J, with 6 bases between. In DNA, the CDR3 is TGTGCCAGCAGCCGAGGGGAGACCCAGTACTTC. It specifies CASSRGETQYF. Combining the CDR3 with reference TRBV5-8 and TRBJ2-5 gives the whole variable domain EAGVTQSPTHLIKTRGQQATLRCSPISGHTSVYWYQQALGLGLQFLLWYDEGEERNRGNFPPRFSGRQFPNYSSELNVNALELEDSALYLCASSRGETQYFGPGTRLLVL.

This chain connects TRBV21-1 to TRBJ1-4. TRBV21-1 is given as a pseudogene. The CDR3 covers 16 residues. This chain's CDR3 is CASSKEETPRGEKLFF. The CDR3, as DNA: TGTGCCAGCAGCAAAGAAGAGACCCCGAGGGGTGAAAAACTGTTTTTT.

The chain employs TRBV9 and TRBJ1-4; 10 bases align to TRBD1. J lost 7 bases, V lost 3 bases, and 9 bases had no gene match. This CDR3 has 16 amino acids. CDR1 SGDLS and CDR2 YYNGEE come from the germline V gene. CDR3 in DNA: TGTGCCAGCAGCGCCTGGACAGGGGGGACGGGTGAAAAACTGTTTTTT. Its protein is CASSAWTGGTGEKLFF. The entire variable domain, with the rest obtained from reference TRBV9 and TRBJ1-4, is as follows: DSGVTQTPKHLITATGQRVTLRCSPRSGDLSVYWYQQSLDQGLQFLIQYYNGEERAKGNILERFSAQQFPDLHSELNLSSLELGDSALYFCASSAWTGGTGEKLFFGSGTQLSVL.